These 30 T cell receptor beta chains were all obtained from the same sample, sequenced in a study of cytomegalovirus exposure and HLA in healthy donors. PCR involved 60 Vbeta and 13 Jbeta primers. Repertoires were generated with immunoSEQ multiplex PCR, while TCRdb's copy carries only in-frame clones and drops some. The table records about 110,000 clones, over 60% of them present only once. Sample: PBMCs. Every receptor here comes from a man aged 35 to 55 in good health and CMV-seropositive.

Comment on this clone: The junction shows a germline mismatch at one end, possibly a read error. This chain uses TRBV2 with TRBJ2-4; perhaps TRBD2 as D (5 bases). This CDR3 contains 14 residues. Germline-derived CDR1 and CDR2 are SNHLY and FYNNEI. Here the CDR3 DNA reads TGTGCCAGCAGTGAAAAGCTAGCCAAAAACAGTCAGTACTTC. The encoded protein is CASSEKLAKNSQYF.

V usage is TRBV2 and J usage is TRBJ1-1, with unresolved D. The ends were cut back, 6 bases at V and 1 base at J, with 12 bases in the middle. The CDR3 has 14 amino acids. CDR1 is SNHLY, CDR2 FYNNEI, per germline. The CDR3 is CASRISGRNTEAFF. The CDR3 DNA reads TGTGCCAGCAGAATCAGTGGGAGGAACACTGAAGCTTTCTTT.

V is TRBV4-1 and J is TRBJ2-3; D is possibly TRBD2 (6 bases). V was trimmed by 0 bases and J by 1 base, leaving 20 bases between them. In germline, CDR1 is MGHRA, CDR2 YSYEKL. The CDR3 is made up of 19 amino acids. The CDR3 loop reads CASSQDWRGTAPRTDTQYF. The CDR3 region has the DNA TGCGCCAGCAGCCAAGATTGGAGGGGCACTGCTCCCCGCACAGATACGCAGTATTTT.

The CDR3 region has the DNA TGTGCCAGCGCCACACGCTCTGGAAACACCATATATTTT. As protein: CASATRSGNTIYF. This chain links TRBV5-4 with TRBJ1-3; D gene ambiguous. The CDR3 covers 13 residues. V lost 7 bases and J 0 bases, leaving 8 bases between the germline ends. Germline V gene lookup returns CDR1 SGHNT and CDR2 YYREEE (reference sequence).

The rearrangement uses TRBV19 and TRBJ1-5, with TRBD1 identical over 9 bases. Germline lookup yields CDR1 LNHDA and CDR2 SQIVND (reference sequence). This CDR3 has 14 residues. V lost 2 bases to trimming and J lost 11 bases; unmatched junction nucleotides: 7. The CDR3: CASSITGGVRSQHF. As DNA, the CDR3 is TGTGCCAGTAGTATAACAGGGGGCGTGAGGTCCCAGCATTTT.

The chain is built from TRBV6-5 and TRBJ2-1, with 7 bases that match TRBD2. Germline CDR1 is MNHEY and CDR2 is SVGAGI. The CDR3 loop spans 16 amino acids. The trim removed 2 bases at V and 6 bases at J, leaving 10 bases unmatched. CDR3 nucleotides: TGTGCCAGCAGTTACCCTCGGAGCGGGGCCCCCAATGAGCAGTTCTTC. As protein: CASSYPRSGAPNEQFF.

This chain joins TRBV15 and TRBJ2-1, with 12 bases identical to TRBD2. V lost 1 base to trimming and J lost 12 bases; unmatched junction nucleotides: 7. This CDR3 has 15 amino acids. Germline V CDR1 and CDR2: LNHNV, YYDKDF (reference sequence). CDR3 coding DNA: TGTGCCACCAGCAGAGGACTAGCGGGGGAAGGTGGGCAGTTCTTC. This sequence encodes CATSRGLAGEGGQFF.

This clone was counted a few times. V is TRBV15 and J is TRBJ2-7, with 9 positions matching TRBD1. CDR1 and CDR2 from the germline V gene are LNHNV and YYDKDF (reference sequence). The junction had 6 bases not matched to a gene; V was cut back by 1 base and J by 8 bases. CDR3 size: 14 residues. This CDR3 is CATSRVRDREQQYF. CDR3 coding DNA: TGTGCCACCAGCAGAGTACGGGACAGGGAGCAGCAGTACTTC.

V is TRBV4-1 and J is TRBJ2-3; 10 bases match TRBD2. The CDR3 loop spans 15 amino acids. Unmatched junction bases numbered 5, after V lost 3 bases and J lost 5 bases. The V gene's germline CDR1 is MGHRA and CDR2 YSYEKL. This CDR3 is CASSQGGLARDTQYF. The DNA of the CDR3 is TGCGCCAGCAGCCAGGGGGGACTAGCGAGAGATACGCAGTATTTT.

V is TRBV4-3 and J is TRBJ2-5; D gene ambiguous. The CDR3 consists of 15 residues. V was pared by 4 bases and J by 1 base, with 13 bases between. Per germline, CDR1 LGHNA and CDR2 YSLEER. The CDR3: CASSPFLGVQETQYF. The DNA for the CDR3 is TGCGCCAGCAGCCCCTTCCTGGGCGTCCAAGAGACCCAGTACTTC.

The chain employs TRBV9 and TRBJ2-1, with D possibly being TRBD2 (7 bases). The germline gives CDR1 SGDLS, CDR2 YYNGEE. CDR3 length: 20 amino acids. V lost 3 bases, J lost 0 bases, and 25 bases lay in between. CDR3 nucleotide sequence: TGTGCCAGCAGCGAGAGGGGGGGGGTTGAGCGGAAAAGCTCCTACAATGAGCAGTTCTTC. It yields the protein CASSERGGVERKSSYNEQFF.

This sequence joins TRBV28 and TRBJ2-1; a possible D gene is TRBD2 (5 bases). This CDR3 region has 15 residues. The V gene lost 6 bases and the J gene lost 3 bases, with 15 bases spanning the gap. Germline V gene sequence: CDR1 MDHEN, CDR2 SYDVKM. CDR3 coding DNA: TGTGCCAGCAGCACCCGGACTCTTTACTACAATGAGCAGTTCTTC. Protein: CASSTRTLYYNEQFF.

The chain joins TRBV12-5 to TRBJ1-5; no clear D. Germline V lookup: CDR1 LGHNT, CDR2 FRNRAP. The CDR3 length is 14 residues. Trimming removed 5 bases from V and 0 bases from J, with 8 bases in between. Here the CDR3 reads CASGPGDSNQPQHF. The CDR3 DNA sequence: TGTGCTAGTGGTCCCGGGGATAGCAATCAGCCCCAGCATTTT.

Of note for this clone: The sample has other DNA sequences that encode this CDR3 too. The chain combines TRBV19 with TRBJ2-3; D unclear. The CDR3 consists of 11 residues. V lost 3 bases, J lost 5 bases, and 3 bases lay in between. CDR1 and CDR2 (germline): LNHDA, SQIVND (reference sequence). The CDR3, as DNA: TGTGCCAGTAGTATCAGAGATACGCAGTATTTT. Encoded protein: CASSIRDTQYF. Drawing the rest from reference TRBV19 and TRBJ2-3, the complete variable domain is DGGITQSPKYLFRKEGQNVTLSCEQNLNHDAMYWYRQDPGQGLRLIYYSQIVNDFQKGDIAEGYSVSREKKESFPLTVTSAQKNPTAFYLCASSIRDTQYFGPGTRLTVL.

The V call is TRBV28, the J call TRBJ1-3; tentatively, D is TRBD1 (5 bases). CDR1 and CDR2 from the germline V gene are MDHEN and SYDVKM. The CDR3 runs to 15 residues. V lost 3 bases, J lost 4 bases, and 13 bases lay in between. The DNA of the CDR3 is TGTGCCAGCAGTTTGAGCGGGCAGGGAGGAAACACCATATATTTT. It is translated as CASSLSGQGGNTIYF. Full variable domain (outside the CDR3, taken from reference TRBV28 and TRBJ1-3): DVKVTQSSRYLVKRTGEKVFLECVQDMDHENMFWYRQDPGLGLRLIYFSYDVKMKEKGDIPEGYSVSREKKERFSLILESASTNQTSMYLCASSLSGQGGNTIYFGEGSWLTVV.

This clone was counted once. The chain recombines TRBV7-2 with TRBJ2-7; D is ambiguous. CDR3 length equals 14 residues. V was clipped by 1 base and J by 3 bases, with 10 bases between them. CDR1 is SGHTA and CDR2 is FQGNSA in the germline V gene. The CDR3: CASSLVLQVYEQYF. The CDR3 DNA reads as TGTGCCAGCAGCTTAGTTCTTCAGGTCTACGAGCAGTACTTC.

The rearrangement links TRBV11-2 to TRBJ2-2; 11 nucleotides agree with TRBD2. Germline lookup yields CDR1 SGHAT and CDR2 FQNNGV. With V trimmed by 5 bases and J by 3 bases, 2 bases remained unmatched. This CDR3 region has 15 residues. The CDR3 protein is CASSELAGDTGELFF. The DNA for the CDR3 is TGTGCCAGCAGCGAACTAGCGGGAGACACCGGGGAGCTGTTTTTT. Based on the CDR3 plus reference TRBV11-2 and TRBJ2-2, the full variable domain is EAGVAQSPRYKIIEKRQSVAFWCNPISGHATLYWYQQILGQGPKLLIQFQNNGVVDDSQLPKDRFSAERLKGVDSTLKIQPAKLEDSAVYLCASSELAGDTGELFFGEGSRLTVL.

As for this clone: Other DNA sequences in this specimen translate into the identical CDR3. The CDR3 DNA follows: TGTGCCAGCTCACCGGGACAGAAGAACACTGAAGCTTTCTTT. Protein product: CASSPGQKNTEAFF. This chain connects TRBV18 to TRBJ1-1; 7 nucleotides agree with TRBD1. Germline V gene lookup returns CDR1 KGHSH and CDR2 LQKENI. The CDR3 is 14 amino acids. V dropped 3 bases and J dropped 1; count of bases not matched to a gene: 2. Drawing the rest from reference TRBV18 and TRBJ1-1, the complete variable domain is NAGVMQNPRHLVRRRGQEARLRCSPMKGHSHVYWYRQLPEEGLKFMVYLQKENIIDESGMPKERFSAEFPKEGPSILRIQQVVRGDSAAYFCASSPGQKNTEAFFGQGTRLTVV.

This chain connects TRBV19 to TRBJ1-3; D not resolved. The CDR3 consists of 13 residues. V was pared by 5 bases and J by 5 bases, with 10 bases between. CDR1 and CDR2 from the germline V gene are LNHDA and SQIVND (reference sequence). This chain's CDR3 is CASSGGSRNTIYF. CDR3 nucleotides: TGTGCCAGTAGTGGCGGGAGTAGAAACACCATATATTTT.

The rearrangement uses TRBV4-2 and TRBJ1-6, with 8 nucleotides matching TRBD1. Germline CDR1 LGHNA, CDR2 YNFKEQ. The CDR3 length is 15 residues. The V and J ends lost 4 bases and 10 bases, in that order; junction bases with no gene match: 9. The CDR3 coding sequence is TGTGCCAGCAGCCCCGCGGAACAGGGGGGATCACCCCTCCACTTT. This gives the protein CASSPAEQGGSPLHF.

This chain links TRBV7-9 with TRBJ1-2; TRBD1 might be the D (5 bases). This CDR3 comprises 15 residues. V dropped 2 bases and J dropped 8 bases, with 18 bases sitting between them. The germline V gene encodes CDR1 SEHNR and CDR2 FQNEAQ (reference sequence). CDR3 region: CASSLFLGGGGGYTF. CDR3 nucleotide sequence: TGTGCCAGCAGCTTATTTTTGGGGGGAGGAGGCGGCTACACCTTC. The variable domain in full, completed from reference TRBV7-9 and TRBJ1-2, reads DTGVSQNPRHKITKRGQNVTFRCDPISEHNRLYWYRQTLGQGPEFLTYFQNEAQLEKSRLLSDRFSAERPKGSFSTLEIQRTEQGDSAMYLCASSLFLGGGGGYTFGSGTRLTVV.

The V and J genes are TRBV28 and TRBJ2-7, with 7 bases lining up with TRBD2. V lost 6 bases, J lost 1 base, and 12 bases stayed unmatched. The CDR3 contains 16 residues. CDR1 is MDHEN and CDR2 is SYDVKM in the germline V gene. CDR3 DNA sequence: TGTGCCAGCAGACATAACGGGCTAGCGGTATCCTACGAGCAGTACTTC. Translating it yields CASRHNGLAVSYEQYF.

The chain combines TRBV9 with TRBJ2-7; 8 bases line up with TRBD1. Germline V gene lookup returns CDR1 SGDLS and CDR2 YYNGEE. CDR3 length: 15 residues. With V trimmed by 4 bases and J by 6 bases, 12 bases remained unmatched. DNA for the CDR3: TGTGCCAGCAGCCCTAACCCGGCAGGGGGCGGCGAGCAGTACTTC. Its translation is CASSPNPAGGGEQYF.

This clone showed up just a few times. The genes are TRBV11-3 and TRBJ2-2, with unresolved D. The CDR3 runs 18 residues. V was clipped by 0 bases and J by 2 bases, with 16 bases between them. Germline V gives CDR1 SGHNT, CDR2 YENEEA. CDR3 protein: CASSLDRWLVPNTGELFF. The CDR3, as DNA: TGTGCCAGCAGCTTAGATCGGTGGCTAGTCCCTAACACCGGGGAGCTGTTTTTT.

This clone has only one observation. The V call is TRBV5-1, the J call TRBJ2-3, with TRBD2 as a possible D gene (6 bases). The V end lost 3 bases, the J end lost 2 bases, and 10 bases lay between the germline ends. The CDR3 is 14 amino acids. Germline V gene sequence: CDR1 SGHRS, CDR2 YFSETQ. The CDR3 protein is CASSSRDPTDTQYF. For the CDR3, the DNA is TGCGCCAGCAGCTCGCGGGACCCCACAGATACGCAGTATTTT.

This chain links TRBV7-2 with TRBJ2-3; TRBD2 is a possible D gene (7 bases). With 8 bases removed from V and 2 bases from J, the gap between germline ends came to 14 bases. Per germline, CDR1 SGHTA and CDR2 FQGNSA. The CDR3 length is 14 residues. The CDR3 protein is CASSPGGLTDTQYF. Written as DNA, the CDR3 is TGTGCCAGCTCGCCGGGGGGCCTCACAGATACGCAGTATTTT.

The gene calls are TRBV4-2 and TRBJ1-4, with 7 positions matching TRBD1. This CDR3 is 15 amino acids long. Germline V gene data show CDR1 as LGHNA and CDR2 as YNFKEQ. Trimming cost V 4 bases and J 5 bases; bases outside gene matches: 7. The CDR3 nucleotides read TGTGCCAGCAGCCCGGGGGGGACAGTGAATGAAAAACTGTTTTTT. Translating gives CASSPGGTVNEKLFF.

The CDR3 sequence is CASSWSGGGTGELFF. CDR3 DNA: TGTGCCAGCAGTTGGAGCGGGGGTGGCACCGGGGAGCTGTTTTTT. The chain combines TRBV7-9 with TRBJ2-2, with TRBD2 matching over 8 bases. The CDR3 runs to 15 residues. The germline CDR1 and CDR2 sequences are SEHNR and FQNEAQ (reference sequence). The ends lost 6 bases at V and 4 bases at J; junction bases unmatched: 7. Filled out from reference TRBV7-9 and TRBJ2-2, the complete variable domain reads DTGVSQNPRHKITKRGQNVTFRCDPISEHNRLYWYRQTLGQGPEFLTYFQNEAQLEKSRLLSDRFSAERPKGSFSTLEIQRTEQGDSAMYLCASSWSGGGTGELFFGEGSRLTVL.

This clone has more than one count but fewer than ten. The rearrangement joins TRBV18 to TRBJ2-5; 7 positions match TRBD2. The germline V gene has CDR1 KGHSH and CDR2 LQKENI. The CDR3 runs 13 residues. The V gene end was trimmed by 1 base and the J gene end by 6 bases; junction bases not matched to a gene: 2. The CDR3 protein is CASSPQGGKTQYF. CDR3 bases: TGTGCCAGCTCACCACAGGGAGGGAAGACCCAGTACTTC. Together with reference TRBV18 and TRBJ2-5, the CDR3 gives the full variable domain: NAGVMQNPRHLVRRRGQEARLRCSPMKGHSHVYWYRQLPEEGLKFMVYLQKENIIDESGMPKERFSAEFPKEGPSILRIQQVVRGDSAAYFCASSPQGGKTQYFGPGTRLLVL.

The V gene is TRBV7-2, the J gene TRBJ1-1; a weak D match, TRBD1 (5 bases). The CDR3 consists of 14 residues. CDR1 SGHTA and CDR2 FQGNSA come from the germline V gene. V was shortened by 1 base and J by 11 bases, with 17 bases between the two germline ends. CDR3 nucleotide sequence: TGTGCCAGCAGCTTAGGGGGTGGGGGGGGTAAGGCTTTCTTT. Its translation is CASSLGGGGGKAFF.